This T cell receptor beta chain comes out of a study of blood T cell repertoires in COVID-19. Generated by immunoSEQ multiplex PCR, the TCRdb table keeps only in-frame clones and is missing some. The table has roughly 120,000 clones, approximately 80% seen once. This CDR3 region has 16 residues. Between the trimmed V and J ends, which lost 4 bases and 4 bases, there was a span of 18 bases. CDR1 is SGDLS, CDR2 YYNGEE, per germline. The chain combines TRBV9 with TRBJ2-1, with D perhaps matching TRBD1 (6 bases). The sequenced sample consisted of peripheral blood. The sequence came from a man aged 65 to 79 with acute or convalescent COVID-19. CDR3 residues: CASSPRGTPVYNEQFF. The DNA for the CDR3 is TGTGCCAGCAGCCCTAGAGGGACACCCGTATACAATGAGCAGTTCTTC. The entire variable domain, with the rest obtained from reference TRBV9 and TRBJ2-1, is as follows: DSGVTQTPKHLITATGQRVTLRCSPRSGDLSVYWYQQSLDQGLQFLIQYYNGEERAKGNILERFSAQQFPDLHSELNLSSLELGDSALYFCASSPRGTPVYNEQFFGPGTRLTVL.